The TCR beta chain under discussion was sequenced for a study of neurological immune-mediated disorders. This clonotype appeared many times. The antigen remains unidentified. Study observations and caveats: Patients with HTLV-1-associated myelopathy showed the most TCR clonal expansion. Those with multiple sclerosis showed the least, falling below healthy controls.

J lost 6 bases, V lost 0 bases, and 5 bases had no gene match. CDR3 length equals 16 residues. The germline gives CDR1 LGHDT, CDR2 YNNKEL (reference sequence). TCRdb recomputed calls from the 5' RACE reads with MiXCR, one row per CDR3 protein. The sample yields about 120,000 distinct CDR3 sequences, roughly 3.2% seen once. The sequence was collected from a woman aged 25 to 39 with multiple sclerosis. Sequenced: PBMCs. This chain connects TRBV3-1 to TRBJ2-2; 9 bases line up with TRBD2. CDR3 in amino acids: CASSQEIASGAGELFF. The CDR3 DNA follows: TGTGCCAGCAGCCAAGAGATAGCTAGCGGGGCCGGGGAGCTGTTTTTT. The whole variable domain, remainder taken from reference TRBV3-1 and TRBJ2-2, is DTAVSQTPKYLVTQMGNDKSIKCEQNLGHDTMYWYKQDSKKFLKIMFSYNNKELIINETVPNRFSPKSPDKAHLNLHINSLELGDSAVYFCASSQEIASGAGELFFGEGSRLTVL.